This TCR beta chain emerged from a study of cytomegalovirus exposure and HLA in healthy donors. Regarding the study as a whole: Only CMV serostatus was available as immune exposure information.

Use of 60 Vbeta and 13 Jbeta primers characterized the PCR. Sequenced by immunoSEQ multiplex PCR; TCRdb stores in-frame clones only, minus some. The data contain under 200,000 clones, more than 65% of them singletons. J lost 4 bases, V lost 5 bases, and 12 bases had no gene match. This CDR3 is built from 15 residues. Germline CDR1 reads GTSNPN; CDR2 reads SVGIG (reference sequence). About this clone: Its cognate antigen is unknown.

This receptor was taken from a man between 45 and 60 years old in good health and CMV-seropositive. Sequencing was performed on PBMCs. The rearrangement links TRBV30 to TRBJ2-5; 8 nucleotides agree with TRBD2. This CDR3 reads CAWSRGAGGGETQYF. DNA of the CDR3: TGTGCCTGGTCCCGGGGGGCGGGAGGAGGAGAGACCCAGTACTTC. Complete variable domain (other parts from reference TRBV30 and TRBJ2-5): SQTIHQWPATLVQPVGSPLSLECTVEGTSNPNLYWYRQAAGRGLQLLFYSVGIGQISSEVPQNLSASRPQDRQFILSSKKLLLSDSGFYLCAWSRGAGGGETQYFGPGTRLLVL.